These T cell receptor beta chains were read from a single sample in a study of sequential checkpoint blockade in melanoma. Measured with immunoSEQ multiplex PCR; TCRdb has only the in-frame clones, and not every one. This sample carries fewer than 20,000 clones, roughly 61% of them seen once, and the ten largest clones take approximately 16%. Material: CD8+ T cells sorted from blood (inferred from file names), obtained from a patient given nivolumab and ipilimumab in sequence. The receptors were gathered from a human donor with melanoma. CDR3s include the opening cysteine and the closing phenylalanine or tryptophan.

V gene	CDR3 length	J gene	CDR3 protein
TRBV10-2	13	TRBJ2-2	CASSDRGAGELFF
TRBV2	16	TRBJ2-5	CASSGILAGPQETQYF
TRBV4-2	15	TRBJ2-1	CASRFLAGGQGEQFF
TRBV6-5	15	TRBJ2-1	CASSYHRQSYNEQFF
TRBV2	14	TRBJ2-7	CASSEGTGYYEQYF
TRBV2	15	TRBJ1-6	CASRHRGAANSPLHF
TRBV6-1	13	TRBJ1-2	CASSPGTANGYTF
TRBV2	15	TRBJ1-3	CASRPGQGSGNTIYF
TRBV6-6	13	TRBJ2-7	CASGSGYFEEQYF
TRBV5-6	15	TRBJ2-1	CASRPGLAGYNEQFF
TRBV4-1	16	TRBJ2-5	CASSRLVPSGKETQYF
TRBV27	15	TRBJ2-1	CASSFQGQGNNEQFF
TRBV6-5	13	TRBJ1-5	CASSPFTGEPQHF